One TCR beta chain is described in this entry. The antigen remains undetermined. In the PCR, 60 Vbeta and 13 Jbeta primers were used. Authors' data handling: Unique TCR beta chains numbered around 80 million in a later analysis, with roughly 11 million shared. The assay was immunoSEQ multiplex PCR, and TCRdb's table has in-frame clones only and misses some. For V, J and clone size, that table is used; D and trimming come from the DNA. The sample consists of 150,000 or so clones, 60% to 85% of them appearing once. The source of the sample is a study of cytomegalovirus exposure and HLA in healthy donors. Germline V lookup: CDR1 SQVTM, CDR2 ANQGSEA. This CDR3 spans 14 amino acids. Trimming pared 6 bases from V and 7 bases from J, leaving 19 bases between. Study-wide findings and caveats: Associated with cytomegalovirus, according to the listing, were 150 to 200 TCR beta chains.

V is TRBV29-1 and J is TRBJ1-5; weak D call: TRBD1 (6 bases). Sequenced input: PBMCs. This TCR came from a middle-aged man in good health and CMV-seropositive. The CDR3 loop is CSVLQGTPGQPQHF. The CDR3, as DNA: TGCAGCGTCCTCCAGGGGACCCCTGGACAGCCCCAGCATTTT. Using reference TRBV29-1 and TRBJ1-5 for the parts outside the CDR3, the full variable domain is SAVISQKPSRDICQRGTSLTIQCQVDSQVTMMFWYRQQPGQSLTLIATANQGSEATYESGFVIDKFPISRPNLTFSTLTVSNMSPEDSSIYLCSVLQGTPGQPQHFGDGTRLSIL.